This T cell receptor beta chain appears in the sequencing data of a study of cytotoxic CD8 clonotypes in ibrutinib-treated CLL. Regarding this clone: The antigen is undetermined.

Germline V gives CDR1 SQVTM, CDR2 ANQGSEA. This CDR3 spans 13 amino acids. V dropped 3 bases and J dropped 4 bases, with 11 bases sitting between them. TCRdb's table, derived via immunoSEQ multiplex PCR, lists solely in-frame clones and lacks some. The sample carries approximately 340,000 clones, 67% recorded once. Overall study results and limits: Public clonotypes were rare and shrank or held steady on treatment.

The sequence derives from a human donor with chronic lymphocytic leukemia. This specimen consisted of PBMCs, obtained after 36 months of ibrutinib treatment. This chain joins TRBV29-1 and TRBJ2-3, with D hard to call. CDR3 protein: CSVEAKRPDTQYF. CDR3 nucleotides: TGCAGCGTTGAGGCGAAGAGGCCAGATACGCAGTATTTT.